These T cell receptor beta chains were read from a single sample in a study of T cell responses to AZD1222 COVID-19 vaccine. This table comes from immunoSEQ multiplex PCR, and its TCRdb copy is limited to in-frame clones, with some not included. This table holds some 96,000 clones, approximately 91% found once. The source material was peripheral blood, sampled on day 0 of AZD1222 vaccination. The receptors were sampled from an adult in good health. CDR3s include the opening cysteine and the closing phenylalanine or tryptophan. Fields, in order: D gene, V gene, J gene, clone size, CDR3 protein, CDR3 DNA. The D gene is left open where the match is weak. Clone size is not always given. Where it is, it says once, few, many or a class for expanded clones.

D gene: .
V gene: TRBV30
J gene: TRBJ1-5
clone size: .
CDR3 protein: CAWSVQGNQPQHF
CDR3 DNA: TGTGCCTGGAGTGTACAGGGAAATCAGCCCCAGCATTTT

D gene: .
V gene: TRBV5-1
J gene: TRBJ1-2
clone size: .
CDR3 protein: CASSSDGEANYGYTF
CDR3 DNA: TGCGCCAGCAGCTCCGATGGGGAGGCTAACTATGGCTACACCTTC

D gene: .
V gene: TRBV18
J gene: TRBJ2-3
clone size: .
CDR3 protein: CASSPPGRLITDTQYF
CDR3 DNA: TGTGCCAGCTCACCACCGGGGAGACTGATCACAGATACGCAGTATTTT

D gene: TRBD2
V gene: TRBV15
J gene: TRBJ2-1
clone size: .
CDR3 protein: CATRILAGGYNEQFF
CDR3 DNA: TGTGCCACCAGGATACTAGCGGGGGGCTACAATGAGCAGTTCTTC

D gene: .
V gene: TRBV6-5
J gene: TRBJ1-4
clone size: .
CDR3 protein: CASSSYGGGREKLFF
CDR3 DNA: TGTGCCAGCAGCTCCTATGGGGGGGGCCGGGAAAAACTGTTTTTT

D gene: .
V gene: TRBV18
J gene: TRBJ1-2
clone size: .
CDR3 protein: CASSPTGGNYGYTF
CDR3 DNA: TGTGCCAGCTCACCAACGGGTGGTAACTATGGCTACACCTTC

D gene: .
V gene: TRBV6-5
J gene: TRBJ1-5
clone size: .
CDR3 protein: CASSIHSNQPQHF
CDR3 DNA: TGTGCCAGCAGTATCCATAGCAATCAGCCCCAGCATTTT

D gene: TRBD1
V gene: TRBV18
J gene: TRBJ2-1
clone size: .
CDR3 protein: CASSPRAGGFHNEQFF
CDR3 DNA: TGTGCCAGCTCACCAAGGGCAGGGGGCTTCCACAATGAGCAGTTCTTC

D gene: TRBD1
V gene: TRBV28
J gene: TRBJ2-1
clone size: .
CDR3 protein: CASSLSGQGARIGKQFF
CDR3 DNA: TGTGCCAGCAGTTTATCGGGACAGGGGGCCCGAATCGGTAAGCAGTTCTTC

D gene: .
V gene: TRBV19
J gene: TRBJ2-7
clone size: .
CDR3 protein: CASSIVWGQSYEQYF
CDR3 DNA: TGTGCCAGTAGTATAGTATGGGGACAAAGCTACGAGCAGTACTTC

D gene: .
V gene: TRBV19
J gene: TRBJ2-7
clone size: .
CDR3 protein: CASSPQVESYEQYF
CDR3 DNA: TGTGCCAGTAGTCCCCAGGTTGAGTCCTACGAGCAGTACTTC

D gene: TRBD2
V gene: TRBV4-2
J gene: TRBJ2-4
clone size: .
CDR3 protein: CASSQESRLALAKNIQYF
CDR3 DNA: TGTGCCAGCAGCCAAGAGAGTAGACTAGCGCTAGCCAAAAACATTCAGTACTTC

D gene: .
V gene: TRBV6-5
J gene: TRBJ1-2
clone size: once
CDR3 protein: CASSYWGRGENYGYTF
CDR3 DNA: TGTGCCAGCAGTTACTGGGGCAGGGGCGAGAACTATGGCTACACCTTC

D gene: .
V gene: TRBV6-5
J gene: TRBJ2-1
clone size: .
CDR3 protein: CASREGSSSYNEQFF
CDR3 DNA: TGTGCCAGCAGAGAGGGTTCTAGCTCCTACAATGAGCAGTTCTTC

D gene: .
V gene: TRBV27
J gene: TRBJ1-1
clone size: .
CDR3 protein: CASSLRGTEAFF
CDR3 DNA: TGTGCCAGCAGTTTACGGGGCACTGAAGCTTTCTTT

D gene: .
V gene: TRBV2
J gene: TRBJ1-1
clone size: .
CDR3 protein: CASSGGAGFRNTEAFF
CDR3 DNA: TGTGCCAGCAGTGGGGGGGCAGGGTTTAGGAACACTGAAGCTTTCTTT

D gene: TRBD1
V gene: TRBV5-1
J gene: TRBJ1-4
clone size: .
CDR3 protein: CASSSIGTGMKEKLFF
CDR3 DNA: TGCGCCAGCAGCTCGATAGGGACAGGGATGAAGGAAAAACTGTTTTTT

D gene: .
V gene: TRBV6-6
J gene: TRBJ1-1
clone size: .
CDR3 protein: CASGRVNTEAFF
CDR3 DNA: TGTGCCAGTGGACGGGTGAACACTGAAGCTTTCTTT

D gene: TRBD1
V gene: TRBV27
J gene: TRBJ1-4
clone size: .
CDR3 protein: CASSLWTGQVQKLFF
CDR3 DNA: TGTGCCAGCAGTCTATGGACCGGACAGGTTCAAAAACTGTTTTTT

D gene: TRBD1
V gene: TRBV30
J gene: TRBJ1-1
clone size: .
CDR3 protein: CARLGQGGATEAFF
CDR3 DNA: TGTGCCCGATTGGGACAGGGAGGGGCCACTGAAGCTTTCTTT

D gene: TRBD1
V gene: TRBV6-5
J gene: TRBJ2-5
clone size: .
CDR3 protein: CASSNRGKETQYF
CDR3 DNA: TGTGCCAGCAGCAACAGGGGCAAAGAGACCCAGTACTTC

D gene: .
V gene: TRBV30
J gene: TRBJ1-3
clone size: .
CDR3 protein: CAWSEGISGNTIYF
CDR3 DNA: TGTGCCTGGAGTGAGGGGATCTCTGGAAACACCATATATTTT

D gene: TRBD2
V gene: TRBV6-2/TRBV6-3
J gene: TRBJ2-3
clone size: once
CDR3 protein: CASSPRIAGTDTQYF
CDR3 DNA: TGTGCCAGCAGTCCCCGGATAGCGGGAACAGATACGCAGTATTTT

D gene: .
V gene: TRBV30
J gene: TRBJ1-3
clone size: .
CDR3 protein: CAWSVRGFVGNTIYF
CDR3 DNA: TGTGCCTGGAGTGTACGAGGTTTTGTGGGAAACACCATATATTTT

D gene: TRBD2
V gene: TRBV7-9
J gene: TRBJ2-1
clone size: .
CDR3 protein: CASSLGTSGSDEQFF
CDR3 DNA: TGTGCCAGCAGCTTGGGGACTAGCGGGAGTGATGAGCAGTTCTTC

D gene: TRBD2
V gene: TRBV15
J gene: TRBJ2-7
clone size: .
CDR3 protein: CATSRGSGRGYEQYF
CDR3 DNA: TGTGCCACCAGCAGAGGTAGCGGGAGAGGATACGAGCAGTACTTC

D gene: .
V gene: TRBV6-4
J gene: TRBJ2-1
clone size: .
CDR3 protein: CASRQTEPVDYNEQFF
CDR3 DNA: TGTGCCAGCAGGCAAACGGAGCCTGTCGACTACAATGAGCAGTTCTTC